This T cell receptor beta chain was identified during a study of CD8 T cells in ankylosing spondylitis. The CDR3 spans 16 residues. The V gene's germline CDR1 is MNHEY and CDR2 SVGEGT. A single record per CDR3 protein comes from TCRdb applying MiXCR to the 5' RACE reads. The sample lists some 130,000 distinct CDR3 sequences, about 7% occurring once. For this clonotype: A much larger clonotype is one base distant, so this may be a read error.

The sequenced sample was blood, either unsorted or a sorted T cell fraction (not recorded which). The clonotype originates from a female donor with ankylosing spondylitis or in good health (not recorded which). V usage is TRBV6-2 or TRBV6-3 and J usage is TRBJ2-2, with 8 nucleotides matching TRBD2. In nucleotides, the CDR3 is TGTGTCAGCAGTTACTCGAGAGCGGGGGTCCCCGGGGAGCTGTTTTTT. This sequence encodes CVSSYSRAGVPGELFF.